This TCR beta chain stems from a study of neoadjuvant anti-PD-1 for oral cavity cancer. The wider study: Patients without progression got a fourth dose around day 43.

The CDR3 has 13 residues. Trimming removed 2 bases at V and 4 bases at J, with 8 bases between. Germline CDR1 SNHLY, CDR2 FYNNEI. Cohort: HPV-negative, locally advanced oral cavity squamous cell carcinoma patients. Regarding the study as a whole: Pretreatment Treg/Th17 ratio correlated inversely with post-treatment tumor clonality. Only three patients per response group were TCR-analyzed; validation needed.

Points on this clone: Its target is not known.

Sequenced by immunoSEQ multiplex PCR; TCRdb stores in-frame clones only, minus some. The sample records roughly 15,000 clones, around 64% being singletons. The specimen comprised PBMCs, sampled before nivolumab (anti-PD-1) treatment. The rearrangement uses TRBV2 and TRBJ1-1; D not certain. This receptor was obtained from a person aged 40-85 years with oral cavity squamous cell carcinoma. Written as DNA, the CDR3 is TGTGCCAGCAGTGAACAGGCTGGCACTGAAGCTTTCTTT. This codes for CASSEQAGTEAFF.